The clone carrying this T cell receptor (beta chain) was seen at least ten times. This record comes from a study of T-cell reconstitution after alpha-beta-depleted transplantation in children. The trim removed 6 bases at V and 3 bases at J, leaving 7 bases unmatched. The CDR3 covers 14 residues. Per germline, CDR1 DFQATT and CDR2 SNEGSKA (reference sequence). Preparation of the TCRbeta library involved a method that used unique molecular identifiers. TCRdb independently ran MiXCR on the PCR reads; one entry per CDR3 protein. The table has fewer than 120,000 distinct CDR3 sequences, approximately 10% seen once.

V usage is TRBV20-1 and J usage is TRBJ2-5; TRBD2 matches 10 bases. The receptor was isolated from a human donor who donated a stem cell graft to a child with acute lymphoblastic leukemia. The specimen was PBMCs from the stem cell graft donor, collected from the stem cell graft. This CDR3 reads CSAPPSGREETQYF. The CDR3 DNA sequence: TGCAGTGCCCCTCCTAGCGGGAGAGAAGAGACCCAGTACTTC.